This T cell receptor (beta chain) came from a study of cytomegalovirus exposure and HLA in healthy donors. General observations from the study: It emerged from a later analysis that several of the most significant clusters appeared to be linked to common viral pathogens. An assumption of roughly uniform sequencing depth across donors underlay the presence/absence analyses. Per a later analysis, HLA-associated TCR beta chains showed more clonal expansion than other, equally common TCR beta chains.

A word on this clone: Its antigen is not identified.

The PCR had 60 Vbeta and 13 Jbeta primers. Clones were sequenced by immunoSEQ multiplex PCR, and TCRdb holds only the in-frame ones, with some missing. Among about 160,000 clones listed, 75% to 85% were seen once. CDR1 and CDR2 from the germline V gene are SGHRS and YFSETQ. The CDR3 consists of 17 residues. Deletions cut 4 bases from V and 0 bases from J, with 16 bases between. This TCR derives from a woman aged 50 to 65 in good health and CMV-seronegative. V is TRBV5-1 and J is TRBJ2-2; D unresolved. The sequenced sample was PBMCs. The CDR3 is CASSLLSPATNTGELFF. CDR3 sequence (DNA): TGCGCCAGCAGCCTCCTGAGTCCCGCGACGAACACCGGGGAGCTGTTTTTT. Using reference TRBV5-1 and TRBJ2-2 for the parts outside the CDR3, the full variable domain is KAGVTQTPRYLIKTRGQQVTLSCSPISGHRSVSWYQQTPGQGLQFLFEYFSETQRNKGNFPGRFSGRQFSNSRSEMNVSTLELGDSALYLCASSLLSPATNTGELFFGEGSRLTVL.